This T cell receptor beta chain appears in the sequencing data of a study of T cell repertoires in cytomegalovirus infection (dated by TCRdb to between 2018 and 2021). General notes on the study: Donor HLA type was relevant to the analysis, as public TCR beta signatures indicated carriage of CMV infection together with the matching HLA type.

For this clonotype: Its antigen remains unidentified. Base qualities are not provided; no much larger clone lies one nucleotide away.

Study-wide findings and limitations: The ex vivo response was dominated by HLA-C-restricted CMV-specific TCR beta clonotypes, and the single most frequent clonotype in two of eight donors was supplied by these HLA-C-restricted clonotypes. In both this cohort and an independent roughly 350-donor cohort, the cumulative frequency of public TCR beta family members distinguished carriers of CMV infection plus the relevant HLA type.

The instrument was an Illumina HiSeq 1500. TCRdb took the public reads, trimmed them with fastp at Q25, ran MiXCR for clone calling and kept in-frame beta chains. Rows with a matching CDR3 protein are joined into one entry that keeps the most common DNA and genes. Across this sample there are hundreds of thousands of distinct CDR3 sequences, with 24% seen only once. The ten largest clonotypes hold roughly 8% of the sample. The sequenced sample consisted of CD8+ T cells from PBMCs. The receptor was isolated from a human donor in good health (CMV status not recorded). Some clones in this sample may be carry-over from other donors' samples.

The nucleotide sequence reads as follows: TGTGCCAGCAGTTTATTCGGACTAGCGGGGGGTTGGGGCGAGCAGTACGTC. This is translated as CASSLFGLAGGWGEQYV. Here the chain combines TRBV28 and TRBJ2-7; 14 central nucleotides agree with TRBD2. Based on the germline V gene, the CDR1 and CDR2 sequences are MDHEN and SYDVKM. Trimming removed 1 base from V and 6 bases from J; the gene matches leave 8 bases unexplained. The CDR3 runs 17 amino acids, cysteine and valine included. The entry retains the CDR3 DNA only, 51 bases that are in frame from base 1.